Each of the 5 T cell receptor beta chains below was sequenced from the same sample in a study of blood T cells in healthy people across ages. A second PCR of 7 to 11 cycles used a sample-barcoded 5' primer and a J-beta primer mix. In TCRdb, the 5' RACE reads were re-called with MiXCR into one record per CDR3 protein. The sample consists of about 810,000 distinct CDR3 sequences, under 40% of them appearing once. The specimen sequenced was blood. The receptors originated from a man between 18 and 29 years old in good health.

This rearrangement joins TRBV7-9 to TRBJ1-1, with a possible D match to TRBD1 (6 bases). Germline CDR1 reads SEHNR; CDR2 reads FQNEAQ (reference sequence). Trimming removed 5 bases from V and 0 bases from J, with 10 bases in between. The CDR3 length is 14 residues. The CDR3 loop is CASSERGLNTEAFF. The CDR3 bases are TGTGCCAGCAGCGAAAGGGGGTTGAACACTGAAGCTTTCTTT.

This chain uses TRBV25-1 with TRBJ2-7; 9 bases fit TRBD1. Germline V gene data show CDR1 as MGHDK and CDR2 as SYGVNS. CDR3 length: 14 amino acids. With 5 bases clipped from V and 1 base from J, the junction kept 3 bases outside the gene matches. The CDR3 spells CASSTTGGSYEQYF. CDR3 DNA sequence: TGTGCCAGCAGTACGACAGGGGGATCCTACGAGCAGTACTTC.

V usage is TRBV14 and J usage is TRBJ2-1; the D is unclear. V gave up 4 bases and J gave up 10 bases, with 8 bases separating them. The CDR3 has 11 residues. Germline CDR1 is SGHDN and CDR2 is FVKESK. This CDR3 is CASSRATEQFF. CDR3 nucleotide sequence: TGTGCCAGCAGCCGAGCAACCGAGCAGTTCTTC.

The rearrangement uses TRBV2 and TRBJ2-5; D call uncertain. This CDR3 region has 13 residues. Germline assignment: CDR1 SNHLY and CDR2 FYNNEI. The V end lost 8 bases, the J end lost 3 bases, and 13 bases lay between the germline ends. For the CDR3, the DNA is TGTGCCAGCTTAACCCGCTCGGAAGAGACCCAGTACTTC. Amino acid sequence: CASLTRSEETQYF. The whole variable domain, remainder taken from reference TRBV2 and TRBJ2-5, is EPEVTQTPSHQVTQMGQEVILRCVPISNHLYFYWYRQILGQKVEFLVSFYNNEISEKSEIFDDQFSVERPDGSNFTLKIRSTKLEDSAMYFCASLTRSEETQYFGPGTRLLVL.

The table lists this clonotype with many counts. The V gene is TRBV27, the J gene TRBJ1-6; a weak D match, TRBD1 (5 bases). Germline V gives CDR1 MNHEY, CDR2 SMNVEV (reference sequence). Trimming shortened V by 2 bases and J by 9 bases, and 5 bases separated the two germline ends. This CDR3 is 12 amino acids long. In DNA form, the CDR3 reads TGTGCCAGCAGTTTAGGGGGTTCACCCCTCCACTTT. This translates into CASSLGGSPLHF.